The 23 T cell receptor beta chains below were found in one sample sequenced in a study of cytotoxic CD8 clonotypes in ibrutinib-treated CLL (dated by TCRdb to the early 2020s). The sample's time point label, in plain terms: about a year on ibrutinib. The library came from the immunoSEQ multiplex PCR assay. Imported from immuneACCESS, the table was reduced by TCRdb to in-frame sequences with V and J called. These copies leave out some clones; in studies compared against another copy, an unresolved V gene accounts for under half, and the cause of the remainder is not known. The sample table shows approximately 150,000 clones, and approximately 80% are seen once. The top ten constitute about 27% of the sample. Sequenced here: PBMCs, sampled after 12 months of ibrutinib treatment. All receptors derive from a human donor with chronic lymphocytic leukemia.

The chain is built from TRBV28 and TRBJ2-7; 9 bases match TRBD2. With V trimmed by 6 bases and J by 3 bases, 6 bases remained unmatched. The CDR3 has 14 amino acids. Germline-derived CDR1 and CDR2 are MDHEN and SYDVKM. The CDR3 DNA reads as TGTGCCAGCAGGCCCCCTAGCGGGGTCTACGAGCAGTACTTC. It is translated as CASRPPSGVYEQYF.

This chain joins TRBV28 and TRBJ1-6; the match to TRBD1 covers 9 bases. This CDR3 contains 16 residues. Germline loops: CDR1 MDHEN, CDR2 SYDVKM. V shed 2 bases, J shed 7 bases, and the junction held 6 bases outside the gene matches. CDR3 nucleotides: TGTGCCAGCAGTTTAAGGACAGGGGTGGGGAATTCACCCCTCCACTTT. It translates to CASSLRTGVGNSPLHF.

The J gene is TRBJ1-2, the V gene TRBV9, with D possibly TRBD1 on 6 matching bases. V lost 3 bases and J lost 4, with 13 bases in between. CDR3 size: 14 residues. CDR1 and CDR2 (germline): SGDLS, YYNGEE. CDR3 region: CASSEGTMGYGYTF. The DNA of the CDR3 is TGTGCCAGCAGCGAAGGGACAATGGGCTATGGCTACACCTTC.

The chain links TRBV19 to TRBJ1-5; 8 nucleotides line up with TRBD1. CDR3 length: 15 amino acids. V shed 5 bases, J shed 4 bases, and the junction held 7 bases outside the gene matches. Germline V gene lookup returns CDR1 LNHDA and CDR2 SQIVND (reference sequence). CDR3 protein: CASSFGQGGNQPQHF. Written as DNA, the CDR3 is TGTGCCAGTAGTTTCGGACAGGGCGGGAATCAGCCCCAGCATTTT. The variable domain in full, with the rest retrieved from reference TRBV19 and TRBJ1-5, is DGGITQSPKYLFRKEGQNVTLSCEQNLNHDAMYWYRQDPGQGLRLIYYSQIVNDFQKGDIAEGYSVSREKKESFPLTVTSAQKNPTAFYLCASSFGQGGNQPQHFGDGTRLSIL.

V gene TRBV6-4 combines with J gene TRBJ1-4; D is undetermined. The CDR3 length is 15 residues. Per germline, CDR1 MRHNA and CDR2 SNTAGT. Trimming shortened V by 0 bases and J by 5 bases, and 10 bases separated the two germline ends. This chain's CDR3 is CASSDSMDGNEKLFF. In DNA form, the CDR3 reads TGTGCCAGCAGTGACTCGATGGACGGGAATGAAAAACTGTTTTTT.

The chain couples TRBV7-9 to TRBJ2-7, with TRBD1 matching over 8 bases. In germline, CDR1 is SEHNR, CDR2 FQNEAQ (reference sequence). J gave up 0 bases and V 5 bases, and 9 bases lay outside the gene matches. The CDR3 totals 16 residues. CDR3 residues: CASSNYRDRRSYEQYF. CDR3 DNA sequence: TGTGCCAGCAGCAACTACCGGGACAGGCGCTCCTACGAGCAGTACTTC.

V usage is TRBV7-2 and J usage is TRBJ1-2, with no clear D. Trimming removed 0 bases at V and 5 bases at J, with 10 bases between. The CDR3 has 14 amino acids. Germline lookup yields CDR1 SGHTA and CDR2 FQGNSA. The CDR3: CASSLAGFGYGYTF. DNA of the CDR3: TGTGCCAGCAGCTTAGCAGGGTTTGGGTATGGCTACACCTTC.

V usage is TRBV18 and J usage is TRBJ2-3; 7 nucleotides line up with TRBD1. V lost 4 bases, J lost 3 bases, and 1 base stayed unmatched. Germline values: CDR1 KGHSH, CDR2 LQKENI. This CDR3 has 13 amino acids. DNA for the CDR3: TGTGCCAGCTCACAGGACAGGACAGATACGCAGTATTTT. Translated: CASSQDRTDTQYF. The variable domain in full, with the rest retrieved from reference TRBV18 and TRBJ2-3, is NAGVMQNPRHLVRRRGQEARLRCSPMKGHSHVYWYRQLPEEGLKFMVYLQKENIIDESGMPKERFSAEFPKEGPSILRIQQVVRGDSAAYFCASSQDRTDTQYFGPGTRLTVL.

The chain has TRBV28 and TRBJ1-2, with D possibly being TRBD1 (5 bases). This CDR3 contains 12 residues. V shed 6 bases and J shed 7 bases, with 12 bases lying between them. CDR1 is MDHEN, CDR2 SYDVKM, per germline. CDR3 coding DNA: TGTGCCAGCAGGCGGGGGTCCGGTGGCTACACCTTC. The encoded protein is CASRRGSGGYTF.

The chain is built from TRBV30 and TRBJ1-2; 9 positions match TRBD1. Losses at the gene ends were 4 bases for V and 4 bases for J; bases not matched to a gene: 13. Germline values: CDR1 GTSNPN, CDR2 SVGIG (reference sequence). The CDR3 covers 16 residues. This CDR3 reads CAWIPGGQGSLYGYTF. The CDR3 DNA is TGTGCCTGGATTCCTGGAGGACAGGGGTCCCTCTATGGCTACACCTTC.

The genes are TRBV5-4 and TRBJ2-1, with 10 bases that match TRBD1. With 4 bases clipped from V and 6 bases from J, the junction kept 4 bases outside the gene matches. This CDR3 is 14 amino acids long. Germline-derived CDR1 and CDR2 are SGHNT and YYREEE (reference sequence). The CDR3 loop reads CASSAGQGFNEQFF. The CDR3 nucleotides are TGTGCCAGCAGCGCGGGACAGGGGTTCAATGAGCAGTTCTTC.

This clone was detected a few times. The genes are TRBV21-1 and TRBJ2-7; the table's D call, TRBD1, was not checked against the DNA. TRBV21-1 is given as a pseudogene. CDR3 length equals 15 residues. The CDR3 here is CASTPGQLISYEQYF. The DNA of the CDR3 is TGTGCCAGCACCCCCGGACAGTTAATTTCCTACGAGCAGTACTTC.

This chain connects TRBV27 to TRBJ2-7; 10 positions match TRBD2. V lost 6 bases to trimming and J lost 1 base; unmatched junction nucleotides: 6. The CDR3 covers 15 residues. Germline CDR1 reads MNHEY; CDR2 reads SMNVEV (reference sequence). CDR3 region: CASSKGLAVSYEQYF. The CDR3 bases are TGTGCCAGCAGCAAAGGACTAGCGGTTTCCTACGAGCAGTACTTC.

The chain recombines TRBV28 with TRBJ1-2; unclear D gene. The CDR3 has 13 residues. Germline V gives CDR1 MDHEN, CDR2 SYDVKM. Trimming pared 3 bases from V and 8 bases from J, leaving 13 bases between. This CDR3 is CASSFVSGFGYTF. CDR3 DNA sequence: TGTGCCAGCAGTTTTGTATCGGGGTTCGGCTACACCTTC.

The chain links TRBV27 to TRBJ2-2; 9 nucleotides align to TRBD2. The CDR3 is made up of 20 amino acids. From germline, CDR1 is MNHEY and CDR2 SMNVEV (reference sequence). Trimming cost V 3 bases and J 5 bases; bases outside gene matches: 19. CDR3 bases: TGTGCCAGCAGTTTTCGTTGGCGGGGGGGCCAAGAGAGGAGAACCGGGGAGCTGTTTTTT. It specifies CASSFRWRGGQERRTGELFF.

The CDR3 DNA reads TGTGCCAGCAGCCCTTGGACCGCGGGGGAGCCCCAGCATTTT. Protein sequence: CASSPWTAGEPQHF. The chain couples TRBV7-8 to TRBJ1-5, with D possibly TRBD1 on 5 matching bases. Deletions cut 5 bases from V and 8 bases from J, with 16 bases between. The CDR3 length is 14 residues. CDR1 SGHVS and CDR2 FQNEAQ come from the germline V gene.

The DNA of the CDR3 is TGTGCCAGCAGTTTATTCCAGGGGCCCTACGAGCAGTACTTC. Protein product: CASSLFQGPYEQYF. The rearrangement uses TRBV28 and TRBJ2-7, with D possibly TRBD1 on 6 matching bases. The CDR3 runs to 14 residues. V lost 1 base to trimming and J lost 2 bases, with 9 bases between them. CDR1 is MDHEN and CDR2 is SYDVKM in the germline V gene.

The V call is TRBV5-5, the J call TRBJ1-6; D is unclear. CDR1 is SGHKS and CDR2 is YYEKEE in the germline V gene (reference sequence). This CDR3 spans 17 amino acids. Trimming took off 1 base at V and 0 bases at J, with 11 bases between the two ends. DNA for the CDR3: TGTGCCAGCAGCTTGTGGAGGGCGAGCTCCTATAATTCACCCCTCCACTTT. This encodes CASSLWRASSYNSPLHF.

The rearrangement links TRBV28 to TRBJ2-1, with 11 bases aligning to TRBD2. Trimming at V came to 3 bases and at J to 8 bases, leaving 18 bases not matched to a gene. The CDR3 contains 19 residues. Germline assignment: CDR1 MDHEN and CDR2 SYDVKM. The CDR3 region has the DNA TGTGCCAGCAGTTTTACCCCTAGTAAGCCTAGCGGGAGGCACTATGAGCAGTTCTTC. This gives the protein CASSFTPSKPSGRHYEQFF. The full variable domain, in which reference TRBV28 and TRBJ2-1 provide the parts outside the CDR3, is DVKVTQSSRYLVKRTGEKVFLECVQDMDHENMFWYRQDPGLGLRLIYFSYDVKMKEKGDIPEGYSVSREKKERFSLILESASTNQTSMYLCASSFTPSKPSGRHYEQFFGPGTRLTVL.

This chain joins TRBV28 and TRBJ2-7; 11 positions agree with TRBD2. The CDR3 loop spans 16 amino acids. With V trimmed by 7 bases and J by 4 bases, 12 bases remained unmatched. Germline CDR1 reads MDHEN; CDR2 reads SYDVKM. DNA for the CDR3: TGTGCCAGCACCATAGCGGGAGGGCCCCTTCGGTACGAGCAGTACTTC. Amino acid sequence: CASTIAGGPLRYEQYF.

This sequence joins TRBV6-6 and TRBJ1-2, with D perhaps matching TRBD1 (5 bases). The CDR3 length is 15 residues. Trimming shortened V by 0 bases and J by 6 bases, and 14 bases separated the two germline ends. CDR1 MNHNY and CDR2 SVGAGI come from the germline V gene (reference sequence). CDR3 DNA sequence: TGTGCCAGCAGTTACTCGAATCACGGGACTGATGGCTACACCTTC. Protein sequence: CASSYSNHGTDGYTF.

The chain links TRBV7-2 to TRBJ2-7; D is possibly TRBD2 (6 bases). The V and J ends lost 1 base and 1 base respectively, with 14 bases between them. Per the germline V gene, CDR1 is SGHTA and CDR2 is FQGNSA. The CDR3 has 16 residues. The CDR3 DNA reads as TGTGCCAGCAGCTTAGGGGGCGGGGCGATTTCCTACGAGCAGTACTTC. Its protein product is CASSLGGGAISYEQYF.

The V and J genes are TRBV19 and TRBJ2-1; 9 positions agree with TRBD2. The length of the CDR3 is 16 residues. The junction had 7 bases not matched to a gene; V was cut back by 5 bases and J by 2 bases. Germline V gives CDR1 LNHDA, CDR2 SQIVND (reference sequence). Written as DNA, the CDR3 is TGTGCCAGTAGTCCCCGACTAGCGGTCCCCTACAATGAGCAGTTCTTC. Encoded protein: CASSPRLAVPYNEQFF.